The TCR beta chain under discussion was sequenced for a study of response to subunit inactivated influenza vaccine. TCRdb redid the calling of the RT-PCR reads with MiXCR, one entry per CDR3 protein. The profile covers over 650,000 distinct CDR3 sequences, with about 18% appearing a single time and 11% taken by the ten largest. This clonotype came up a few times. Its antigen is undetermined. Study findings and constraints: It was suggested by the authors that few new T cells are recruited by each seasonal influenza vaccination.

Sequencing used PBMCs from blood, obtained roughly 5 days after vaccination. The sequence was obtained from a man aged 50 or older who received an inactivated influenza vaccine.

The CDR3 nucleotides are TGCAGTGCTACAGCCCTGGTAGGGGGGGTCACTGAAGCTTTCTTT. Translating it yields CSATALVGGVTEAFF. The chain couples TRBV20-1 to TRBJ1-1, with D perhaps TRBD1 (6 bases). CDR3 size: 15 residues. Germline V CDR1 and CDR2: DFQATT, SNEGSKA (reference sequence). Trimming stripped 4 bases from V and 4 bases from J, with 19 bases between.